In its sample, the clone carrying this T cell receptor (beta chain) was seen once. Its antigen is still unknown. Assay used: immunoSEQ multiplex PCR; TCRdb lists only in-frame clones, some missing. The sample records some 42,000 clones, over 75% being singletons. This CDR3 has 18 amino acids. Germline values: CDR1 KGHSH, CDR2 LQKENI. V lost 3 bases to trimming and J lost 0 bases, with 18 bases between them. The data are from a study of OX40 agonist ivuxolimab in advanced cancers. Looking at the study overall: Earlier anti-PD-1, anti-PD-L1 or anti-CTLA-4 therapy was permitted; around 40% had received some.

The study, taken as a whole, reports: Doses of 0.1 to 3.0 mg/kg were accompanied by clonal expansion of CD4+ and CD8+ blood T cells by week 6.

The chain recombines TRBV18 with TRBJ2-1, with D possibly being TRBD1 (6 bases). This clonotype was obtained from an adult with an advanced solid tumor such as melanoma, head and neck, liver or kidney cancer. This specimen was CD4+ or CD8+ T cells sorted from blood, taken in a trial of the OX40 agonist ivuxolimab. Written as DNA, the CDR3 is TGTGCCAGCTCACCCTATCAGCTAGAAGGGGGCTCCTACAATGAGCAGTTCTTC. This codes for CASSPYQLEGGSYNEQFF.